Detailed here is one T cell receptor beta chain. Its cognate antigen is unknown. The CDR3 has 14 amino acids. These data originate in a study of CXCR3-negative and CXCR3-positive naive CD8 T cells. Study-level background: Each library held about 1.5 +/- 0.3 million TRB reads, 130 million to 150 million in total.

Sorting yielded triplicates of 300,000 cells for each CD8+ T cell subset. Study observations and caveats: Across naive subsets, surface CD5 expression was comparable, and TCR strength was inferred from properties of the TRB CDR3. The study found CXCR3 expression partially decreased after cryopreservation and ran most assays on fresh PBMCs.

The libraries of TRB cDNA were prepared using 5' RACE with UMI labels. From the 5' RACE reads, TCRdb lists one entry per CDR3 protein and no DNA. The sample data list 25,000 to 35,000 distinct CDR3 sequences. The sequence derives from a human donor in good health. Some clones in this sample may be carry-over from other donors' samples. The rearrangement links TRBV12-3 or TRBV12-4 to TRBJ2-5; TCRdb's D call of TRBD1 is untestable without DNA. The sequenced material came from memory CD8+ T cells from blood. CDR3 in amino acids: CASVGGGPGRPQYF.